The 25 T cell receptor beta chains in this list originate from one sample, sequenced in a study of T cells after yellow fever vaccination. From the 5' RACE reads, TCRdb called clonotypes with MiXCR, one entry per CDR3 protein. The sample records 300,000 to 450,000 distinct CDR3 sequences, about 7.8% being singletons. The source material was PBMCs, sampled 45 days after the first yellow fever vaccination. All receptors come from a young man who received the YFV17D yellow fever vaccine.

This clonotype was seen ten or more times. The CDR3 nucleotides read TGCGCCAGCAGCTTGGATGGCAGGAGCTCCTACAATGAGCAGTTCTTC. Amino acids: CASSLDGRSSYNEQFF. This chain uses TRBV5-1 with TRBJ2-1; D is unresolved. The germline gives CDR1 SGHRS, CDR2 YFSETQ. This CDR3 spans 16 amino acids. V was shortened by 0 bases and J by 0 bases, with 10 bases between the two germline ends.

This clonotype was seen a few times. The rearrangement links TRBV30 to TRBJ1-2; D is ambiguous. Germline V CDR1 and CDR2: GTSNPN, SVGIG (reference sequence). This CDR3 spans 16 amino acids. V was pared by 1 base and J by 3 bases, with 18 bases between. The CDR3 coding sequence is TGTGCCTGGAGTGAGTCGGGGAGATTCGACTACTATGGCTACACCTTC. Its translation: CAWSESGRFDYYGYTF.

J is TRBJ2-7 and V is TRBV6-2 or TRBV6-3; 7 bases are a match to TRBD1. This CDR3 spans 15 amino acids. V gave up 7 bases and J gave up 4 bases; unmatched junction bases: 13. Germline lookup yields CDR1 MNHEY and CDR2 SVGEGT. DNA of the CDR3: TGTGCCAGCACCAGTCCATCGACAGGGAGATACGAGCAGTACGTC. Residues: CASTSPSTGRYEQYV.

CDR3 sequence (DNA): TGTGCCAGCAGCCCGACAGGGGACGAGCAGCCCCAGCATTTT. This encodes CASSPTGDEQPQHF. The chain links TRBV7-8 to TRBJ1-5; 8 bases match TRBD1. The CDR3 runs to 14 residues. V trimming: 5 bases; J trimming: 7 bases; junction bases outside the gene matches: 7. The germline CDR1 and CDR2 sequences are SGHVS and FQNEAQ. Together with reference TRBV7-8 and TRBJ1-5, the CDR3 gives the full variable domain: GAGVSQSPRYKVAKRGQDVALRCDPISGHVSLFWYQQALGQGPEFLTYFQNEAQLDKSGLPSDRFFAERPEGSVSTLKIQRTQQEDSAVYLCASSPTGDEQPQHFGDGTRLSIL.

The chain has TRBV11-2 and TRBJ2-7; D unresolved. The CDR3 covers 14 residues. The germline V gene encodes CDR1 SGHAT and CDR2 FQNNGV. V lost 1 base, J lost 1 base, and 8 bases lay in between. The CDR3 DNA sequence: TGTGCCAGCAGCTTAGTGGCTAAATCCTACGAGCAGTACTTC. It is translated as CASSLVAKSYEQYF.

The J gene is TRBJ1-1, the V gene TRBV7-2, with 10 bases lining up with TRBD1. After removal of 5 bases from V and 8 bases from J, the junction contained 11 bases not matched to a gene. Germline lookup yields CDR1 SGHTA and CDR2 FQGNSA. This CDR3 has 15 amino acids. CDR3 sequence: CASSLRTGGPGEAFF. CDR3 coding DNA: TGTGCCAGCAGCCTTCGGACAGGGGGTCCGGGGGAAGCTTTCTTT.

In its sample, this clonotype was seen a few times. This chain links TRBV11-2 with TRBJ1-2, with TRBD1 matching over 9 bases. From germline, CDR1 is SGHAT and CDR2 FQNNGV. J lost 6 bases, V lost 5 bases, and 13 bases had no gene match. The length of the CDR3 is 16 residues. DNA for the CDR3: TGTGCCAGCAGCCACCCCCGGGACAGGGTGGACGATGGCTACACCTTC. Its protein product is CASSHPRDRVDDGYTF.

There are a few counts of this clonotype. This sequence joins TRBV21-1 and TRBJ2-7. TRBV21-1 is termed a pseudogene. This CDR3 has 18 residues. CDR3 nucleotide sequence: TGTGCCAGCAGCAAACAAGAAATAATTGAACAGCCCTCCTACGAGCAGTACGTC. It specifies CASSKQEIIEQPSYEQYV.

The chain has TRBV11-1 and TRBJ2-3; 12 bases align to TRBD2. The germline V gene encodes CDR1 SGHAT and CDR2 FQDESV (reference sequence). CDR3 length equals 15 residues. Losses at the gene ends were 4 bases for V and 10 bases for J; bases not matched to a gene: 9. CDR3 sequence: CASSSPGLAGAAQYF. DNA for the CDR3: TGTGCCAGCAGCTCTCCGGGACTAGCGGGTGCGGCGCAGTATTTT.

This clonotype was seen a few times. V is TRBV7-2 and J is TRBJ2-1; D is undetermined. This CDR3 has 17 residues. Per germline, CDR1 SGHTA and CDR2 FQGNSA. The ends were cut back, 3 bases at V and 3 bases at J, with 18 bases in the middle. CDR3 nucleotide sequence: TGTGCCAGCAGCTTGAGTTTTGACACACAACGCTACAATGAGCAGTTCTTC. This codes for CASSLSFDTQRYNEQFF. Together with reference TRBV7-2 and TRBJ2-1, the CDR3 gives the full variable domain: GAGVSQSPSNKVTEKGKDVELRCDPISGHTALYWYRQSLGQGLEFLIYFQGNSAPDKSGLPSDRFSAERTGGSVSTLTIQRTQQEDSAVYLCASSLSFDTQRYNEQFFGPGTRLTVL.

V usage is TRBV19 and J usage is TRBJ2-5; 7 nucleotides agree with TRBD2. V dropped 7 bases and J dropped 1; count of bases not matched to a gene: 12. Germline CDR1 reads LNHDA; CDR2 reads SQIVND (reference sequence). There are 16 residues in the CDR3. CDR3: CASTPRLARFQETQYF. Here the CDR3 DNA reads TGTGCCAGTACCCCCCGACTAGCCCGATTCCAAGAGACCCAGTACTTC. Full variable domain (missing parts from reference TRBV19 and TRBJ2-5): DGGITQSPKYLFRKEGQNVTLSCEQNLNHDAMYWYRQDPGQGLRLIYYSQIVNDFQKGDIAEGYSVSREKKESFPLTVTSAQKNPTAFYLCASTPRLARFQETQYFGPGTRLLVL.

The gene calls are TRBV3-1 and TRBJ2-6, with D possibly TRBD1 on 6 matching bases. Germline-derived CDR1 and CDR2 are LGHDT and YNNKEL (reference sequence). Between the trimmed V and J ends, which lost 4 bases and 0 bases, there was a span of 10 bases. This CDR3 spans 16 amino acids. DNA of the CDR3: TGTGCCAGCAGCCCGCAGGGGAGCTCTGGGGCCAACGTCCTGACTTTC. This codes for CASSPQGSSGANVLTF.

V usage is TRBV7-2 and J usage is TRBJ1-3; D might be TRBD1 (5 bases). The germline V and J ends were trimmed by 3 bases and 0 bases, with 9 bases remaining between them. Germline V CDR1 and CDR2: SGHTA, FQGNSA. The CDR3 length is 15 residues. CDR3 sequence reads: CASSFDSPSGNTIYF. CDR3 nucleotide sequence: TGTGCCAGCAGCTTTGACAGCCCCTCTGGAAACACCATATATTTT.

This rearrangement joins TRBV7-9 to TRBJ2-1; 9 bases agree with TRBD2. Germline V gene data show CDR1 as SEHNR and CDR2 as FQNEAQ (reference sequence). CDR3 length: 15 amino acids. With V trimmed by 5 bases and J by 5 bases, 7 bases remained unmatched. The CDR3 nucleotides read TGTGCCAGCAGCGAACAGCGGGGGGTTGACAATGAGCAGTTCTTC. Residues: CASSEQRGVDNEQFF.

This clonotype was counted many times. The chain links TRBV7-9 to TRBJ2-1, with 10 bases identical to TRBD2. This CDR3 is 15 amino acids long. The V and J ends lost 5 bases and 4 bases, in that order; junction bases with no gene match: 5. In germline, CDR1 is SEHNR, CDR2 FQNEAQ (reference sequence). This chain's CDR3 is CASSEKLAGYNEQFF. CDR3 in DNA: TGTGCCAGCAGCGAAAAACTAGCGGGGTACAATGAGCAGTTCTTC.

This clonotype was counted a few times. The CDR3 sequence: CASSLSGGVGRPGYTF. CDR3 bases: TGTGCCAGCAGTTTATCGGGAGGAGTAGGTAGGCCTGGCTACACCTTC. V usage is TRBV27 and J usage is TRBJ1-2; unclear D gene. Germline V lookup: CDR1 MNHEY, CDR2 SMNVEV (reference sequence). The ends were cut back, 0 bases at V and 7 bases at J, with 18 bases in the middle. The CDR3 spans 16 residues.

This clonotype was observed many times. The rearrangement uses TRBV5-8 and TRBJ2-5; D is ambiguous. Germline V lookup: CDR1 SGHTS, CDR2 YDEGEE. Trimming pared 0 bases from V and 5 bases from J, leaving 8 bases between. This CDR3 has 13 residues. The CDR3 spells CASSLAGWETQYF. CDR3 coding DNA: TGTGCCAGCAGCTTGGCTGGGTGGGAGACCCAGTACTTC. The complete variable domain, with remaining parts taken from reference TRBV5-8 and TRBJ2-5, reads EAGVTQSPTHLIKTRGQQATLRCSPISGHTSVYWYQQALGLGLQFLLWYDEGEERNRGNFPPRFSGRQFPNYSSELNVNALELEDSALYLCASSLAGWETQYFGPGTRLLVL.

At least ten counts were recorded for this clonotype. This sequence joins TRBV7-6 and TRBJ2-1; 10 bases are a match to TRBD1. From germline, CDR1 is SGHVS and CDR2 FNYEAQ. V dropped 4 bases and J dropped 4; count of bases not matched to a gene: 7. The CDR3 has 16 residues. CDR3 DNA sequence: TGTGCCAGCAGCTCTACCCGGGACAGGGGTTACAATGAGCAGTTCTTC. Encoded protein: CASSSTRDRGYNEQFF.

This chain connects TRBV6-5 to TRBJ1-1; the match to TRBD1 covers 10 bases. V dropped 4 bases and J dropped 1; count of bases not matched to a gene: 3. Germline-derived CDR1 and CDR2 are MNHEY and SVGAGI. This CDR3 has 15 residues. The CDR3 loop reads CASSSRQGANTEAFF. CDR3 DNA sequence: TGTGCCAGCAGTTCCAGACAGGGGGCGAACACTGAAGCTTTCTTT.

In this sample, this clonotype turned up many times. The J gene is TRBJ2-3, the V gene TRBV12-3 or TRBV12-4; the D gene is possibly TRBD1 (5 bases). This CDR3 comprises 13 residues. The ends were cut back, 2 bases at V and 8 bases at J, with 11 bases in the middle. Here the CDR3 DNA reads TGTGCCAGCAGTTTATCGTCTGGGGCTACGCAGTATTTT. Its translation is CASSLSSGATQYF.

The genes are TRBV5-4 and TRBJ2-7, with 13 bases matching TRBD2. Germline V CDR1 and CDR2: SGHNT, YYREEE (reference sequence). V was pared by 5 bases and J by 3 bases, with 5 bases of the junction left unmatched. This CDR3 has 15 amino acids. The CDR3 is CASRPGLAGVYEQYF. The CDR3 nucleotides read TGTGCCAGCAGACCTGGACTAGCGGGGGTCTACGAGCAGTACTTC.

In this sample, this clonotype turned up a few times. The genes are TRBV5-8 and TRBJ1-2; maybe TRBD1 (6 bases). The CDR3 is 15 amino acids. Germline loops: CDR1 SGHTS, CDR2 YDEGEE. The V end lost 5 bases, the J end lost 5 bases, and 19 bases lay between the germline ends. The CDR3 region is CASSAKTGQGYGYTF. In nucleotides, the CDR3 is TGTGCCAGCAGTGCGAAAACAGGGCAGGGATATGGCTACACCTTC.

This chain connects TRBV18 to TRBJ1-2, with a possible D match to TRBD1 (5 bases). CDR1 and CDR2 from the germline V gene are KGHSH and LQKENI. Trimming removed 1 base at V and 2 bases at J, with 11 bases between. This CDR3 spans 15 amino acids. As DNA, the CDR3 is TGTGCCAGCTCACCACAGGGGTCCCCCAACTATGGCTACACCTTC. Translation gives CASSPQGSPNYGYTF.

The V and J genes are TRBV7-2 and TRBJ2-5, with D uncertain. Trimming removed 4 bases at V and 4 bases at J, with 7 bases between. CDR3 size: 12 residues. Germline CDR1 reads SGHTA; CDR2 reads FQGNSA. DNA of the CDR3: TGTGCCAGCAGCTCCTTCTTAGAGACCCAGTACTTC. Protein: CASSSFLETQYF.

This clonotype was seen repeatedly, ten times or more. The chain links TRBV6-1 to TRBJ2-1; 11 bases line up with TRBD2. Germline V gives CDR1 MNHNS, CDR2 SASEGT. Trimming took 4 bases from V and 8 from J; bases not matched to a gene: 7. CDR3 size: 15 residues. CDR3 nucleotides: TGTGCCAGCAGTGGAACTAGCGGGGGACTGTATGAGCAGTTCTTC. This encodes CASSGTSGGLYEQFF.